Listed here are 5 T cell receptor beta chains from one sample, sequenced in a study of T-cell reconstitution after alpha-beta-depleted transplantation in children. The TCRbeta library incorporated unique molecular identifiers. Via MiXCR, TCRdb re-called the PCR reads, giving one row per CDR3 protein. The data show some 350,000 distinct CDR3 sequences, with 10% seen just once and 2% to 3% held by the top ten. This sample comprised PBMCs from the stem cell graft donor, obtained from the stem cell graft. The receptor set was obtained from a human donor who donated a stem cell graft to a child with acute lymphoblastic leukemia.

This clonotype came up a few times. The chain couples TRBV20-1 to TRBJ2-1; tentatively, D is TRBD2 (5 bases). This CDR3 is built from 13 residues. V was shortened by 5 bases and J by 3 bases, with 11 bases between the two germline ends. From germline, CDR1 is DFQATT and CDR2 SNEGSKA (reference sequence). CDR3 nucleotide sequence: TGCAGTGCTCGGGCTAGCAACTACAATGAGCAGTTCTTC. Translating gives CSARASNYNEQFF.

This clonotype was observed a handful of times. The chain is built from TRBV5-1 and TRBJ2-1; 10 bases are a match to TRBD1. This CDR3 is 14 amino acids long. Germline V gene data show CDR1 as SGHRS and CDR2 as YFSETQ. Unmatched junction bases numbered 5, after V lost 3 bases and J lost 8 bases. As DNA, the CDR3 is TGCGCCAGCAGCTGGACAGGGGGGGTGGATGAGCAGTTCTTC. Its translation: CASSWTGGVDEQFF.

The chain recombines TRBV7-2 with TRBJ2-1; D gene unclear. The CDR3 is 12 amino acids. Trimming took off 1 base at V and 9 bases at J, with 7 bases between the two ends. Germline V gives CDR1 SGHTA, CDR2 FQGNSA. The CDR3 protein is CASSLVVPEQFF. The CDR3 region has the DNA TGTGCCAGCAGCTTAGTAGTTCCTGAGCAGTTCTTC.

This clonotype was counted a few times. The chain is built from TRBV15 and TRBJ1-4, with TRBD1 matching over 9 bases. This CDR3 has 15 residues. Germline lookup yields CDR1 LNHNV and CDR2 YYDKDF (reference sequence). Trimming at V came to 5 bases and at J to 6 bases, leaving 7 bases not matched to a gene. CDR3 nucleotide sequence: TGTGCCACCAGCCAACAGGGGGCCGTTTATGAAAAACTGTTTTTT. Amino acids: CATSQQGAVYEKLFF.

This clonotype was seen a few times. The V gene is TRBV6-2 or TRBV6-3, the J gene TRBJ2-7; 8 bases align to TRBD1. Germline assignment: CDR1 MNHEY and CDR2 SVGEGT. V gave up 2 bases and J gave up 2 bases; unmatched junction bases: 8. CDR3 size: 16 residues. The CDR3 bases are TGTGCCAGCAGTTACGACGGGACAGGTAACACCTACGAGCAGTACTTC. This codes for CASSYDGTGNTYEQYF.